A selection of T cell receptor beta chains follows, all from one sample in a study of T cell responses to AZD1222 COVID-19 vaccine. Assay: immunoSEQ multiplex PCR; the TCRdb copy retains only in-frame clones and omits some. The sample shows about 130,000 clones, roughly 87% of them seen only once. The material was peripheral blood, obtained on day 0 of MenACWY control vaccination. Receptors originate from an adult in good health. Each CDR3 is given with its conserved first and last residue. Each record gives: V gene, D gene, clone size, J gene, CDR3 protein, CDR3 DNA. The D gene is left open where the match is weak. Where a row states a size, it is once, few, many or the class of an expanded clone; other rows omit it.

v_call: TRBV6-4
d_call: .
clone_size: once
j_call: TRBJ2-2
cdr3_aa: CASSEGDTGELFF
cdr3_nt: TGTGCCAGCAGTGAGGGGGACACCGGGGAGCTGTTTTTT

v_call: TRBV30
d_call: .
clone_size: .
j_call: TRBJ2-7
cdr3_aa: CACKTTPYEQYF
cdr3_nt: TGTGCCTGTAAGACTACACCCTACGAGCAGTACTTC

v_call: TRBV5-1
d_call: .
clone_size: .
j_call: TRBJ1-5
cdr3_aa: CASSLKGGQPQHF
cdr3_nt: TGCGCCAGCAGCTTGAAGGGGGGGCAGCCCCAGCATTTT

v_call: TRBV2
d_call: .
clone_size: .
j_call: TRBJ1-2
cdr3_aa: CASSEGYGYTF
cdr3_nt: TGTGCCAGCAGTGAGGGTTATGGCTACACCTTC

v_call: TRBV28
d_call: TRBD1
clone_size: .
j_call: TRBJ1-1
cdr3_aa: CASSFFDRVNTEAFF
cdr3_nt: TGTGCCAGCAGCTTTTTTGACAGGGTAAACACTGAAGCTTTCTTT

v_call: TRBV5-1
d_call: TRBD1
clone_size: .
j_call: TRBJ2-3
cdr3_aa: CASSSRDSSTDTQYF
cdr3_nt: TGCGCCAGCAGCTCGAGGGACAGTAGCACAGATACGCAGTATTTT

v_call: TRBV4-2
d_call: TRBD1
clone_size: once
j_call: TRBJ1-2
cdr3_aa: CASSQGGTGGEDGYTF
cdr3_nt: TGTGCCAGCAGCCAAGGGGGAACAGGGGGCGAAGATGGCTACACCTTC

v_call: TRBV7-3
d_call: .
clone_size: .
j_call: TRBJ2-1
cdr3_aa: CASSPGDSLYNEQFF
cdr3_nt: TGTGCCAGCAGCCCCGGGGACTCCCTTTACAATGAGCAGTTCTTC

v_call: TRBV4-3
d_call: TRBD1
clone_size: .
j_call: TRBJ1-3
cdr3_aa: CASSQATGTGSSGNTIYF
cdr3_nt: TGCGCCAGCAGCCAGGCAACCGGGACAGGATCCTCTGGAAACACCATATATTTT

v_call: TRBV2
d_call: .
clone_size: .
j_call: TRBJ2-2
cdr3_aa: CASSQRGPKASGELFF
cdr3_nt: TGTGCCAGCAGCCAAAGGGGACCAAAGGCGTCCGGGGAGCTGTTTTTT

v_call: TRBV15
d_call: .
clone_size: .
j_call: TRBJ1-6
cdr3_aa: CATSRDKLENSPLHF
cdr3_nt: TGTGCCACCAGCAGAGACAAGTTAGAGAATTCACCCCTCCACTTT

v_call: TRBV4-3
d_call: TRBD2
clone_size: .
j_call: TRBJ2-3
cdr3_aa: CASSQNGGTSTDTQYF
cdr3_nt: TGCGCCAGCAGCCAAAACGGGGGGACCAGCACAGATACGCAGTATTTT

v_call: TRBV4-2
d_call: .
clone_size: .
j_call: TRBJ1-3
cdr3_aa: CASSPQPTGIGNTIYF
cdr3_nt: TGTGCCAGCAGCCCACAACCGACAGGTATTGGAAACACCATATATTTT

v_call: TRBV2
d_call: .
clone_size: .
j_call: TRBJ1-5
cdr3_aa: CASKGQQNQPQHF
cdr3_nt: TGTGCCAGCAAAGGACAGCAGAATCAGCCCCAGCATTTT

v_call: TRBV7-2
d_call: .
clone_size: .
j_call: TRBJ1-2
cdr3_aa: CASSLGEYGYTF
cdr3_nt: TGTGCCAGCAGCTTAGGCGAGTATGGCTACACCTTC

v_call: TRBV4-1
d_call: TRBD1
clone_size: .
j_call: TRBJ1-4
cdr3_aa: CASSRGQDNEKLFF
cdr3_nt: TGCGCCAGCAGCCGGGGACAGGATAATGAAAAACTGTTTTTT

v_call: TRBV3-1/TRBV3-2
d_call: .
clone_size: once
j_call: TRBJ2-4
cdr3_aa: CASSQDRGDQYF
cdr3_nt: TGTGCCAGCAGCCAAGATCGGGGAGATCAGTACTTC

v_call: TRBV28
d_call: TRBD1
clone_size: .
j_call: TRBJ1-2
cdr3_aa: CASSFGTGALGYTF
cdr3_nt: TGTGCCAGCAGTTTCGGGACAGGGGCCCTTGGCTACACCTTC

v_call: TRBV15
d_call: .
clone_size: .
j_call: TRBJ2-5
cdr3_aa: CATSPLVQVGKETQYF
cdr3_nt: TGTGCCACCAGCCCCCTAGTACAGGTTGGGAAGGAGACCCAGTACTTC

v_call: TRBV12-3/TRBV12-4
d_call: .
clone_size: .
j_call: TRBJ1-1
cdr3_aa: CASSRRDAEAFF
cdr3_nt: TGTGCCAGCAGTCGCCGGGACGCTGAAGCTTTCTTT

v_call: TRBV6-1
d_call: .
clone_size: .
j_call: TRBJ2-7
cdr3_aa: CASRRDLVSYEQYF
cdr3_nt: TGTGCCAGCAGACGGGACTTAGTCTCCTACGAGCAGTACTTC

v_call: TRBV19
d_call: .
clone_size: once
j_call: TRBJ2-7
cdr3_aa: CASRGDPSYEQYF
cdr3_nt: TGTGCCAGTAGAGGGGACCCAAGCTACGAGCAGTACTTC

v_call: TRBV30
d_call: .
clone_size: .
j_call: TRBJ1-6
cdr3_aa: CAWTFSRDSPLHF
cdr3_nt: TGTGCCTGGACCTTCAGCCGGGATTCACCCCTCCACTTT

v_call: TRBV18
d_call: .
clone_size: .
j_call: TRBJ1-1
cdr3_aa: CASSPSQGSTEAFF
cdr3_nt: TGTGCCAGCTCACCATCTCAGGGGAGCACTGAAGCTTTCTTT

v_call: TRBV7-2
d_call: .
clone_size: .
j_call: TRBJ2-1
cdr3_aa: CASSLYGGNEQFF
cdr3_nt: TGTGCCAGCAGCTTATACGGGGGCAATGAGCAGTTCTTC

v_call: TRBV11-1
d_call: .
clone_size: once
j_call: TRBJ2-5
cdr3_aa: CASSQTLSLQETQYF
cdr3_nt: TGTGCCAGCAGCCAGACACTATCACTCCAAGAGACCCAGTACTTC

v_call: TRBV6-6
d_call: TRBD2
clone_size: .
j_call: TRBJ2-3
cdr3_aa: CASSSRAGGRDTQYF
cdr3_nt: TGTGCCAGCAGTTCTAGAGCGGGGGGGCGAGATACGCAGTATTTT

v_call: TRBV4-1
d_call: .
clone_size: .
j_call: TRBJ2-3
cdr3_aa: CASSLRDKKADTQYF
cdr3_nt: TGCGCCAGCAGCCTCCGGGACAAAAAGGCAGATACGCAGTATTTT

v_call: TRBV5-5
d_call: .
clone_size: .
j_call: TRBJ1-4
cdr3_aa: CASSLGANEKLFF
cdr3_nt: TGTGCCAGCAGCTTAGGGGCTAATGAAAAACTGTTTTTT

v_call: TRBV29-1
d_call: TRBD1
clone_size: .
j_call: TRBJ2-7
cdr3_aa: CSVVGQGSYEQYF
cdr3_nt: TGCAGCGTTGTGGGACAGGGCTCCTACGAGCAGTACTTC

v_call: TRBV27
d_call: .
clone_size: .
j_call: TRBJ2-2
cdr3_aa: CASRIYTGELFF
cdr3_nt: TGTGCCAGCAGAATCTACACCGGGGAGCTGTTTTTT

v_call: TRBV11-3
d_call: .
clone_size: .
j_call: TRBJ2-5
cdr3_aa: CASSLSHKAETQYF
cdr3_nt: TGTGCCAGCAGCTTATCTCATAAGGCGGAGACCCAGTACTTC

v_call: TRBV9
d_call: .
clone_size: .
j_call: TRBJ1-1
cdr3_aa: CASSPTGNPTEAFF
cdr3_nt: TGTGCCAGCAGCCCAACAGGTAATCCCACTGAAGCTTTCTTT

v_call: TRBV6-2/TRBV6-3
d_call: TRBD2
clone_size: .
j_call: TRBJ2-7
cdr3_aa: CASSQLAGGPYEQYF
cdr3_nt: TGTGCCAGCAGTCAACTAGCGGGAGGGCCCTACGAGCAGTACTTC

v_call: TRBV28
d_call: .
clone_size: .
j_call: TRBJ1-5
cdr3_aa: CASSSKPQHF
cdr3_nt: TGTGCCAGCAGTTCCAAGCCCCAGCATTTT

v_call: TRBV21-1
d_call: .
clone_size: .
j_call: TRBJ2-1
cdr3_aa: CASPKGEASLRNEQFF
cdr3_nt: TGTGCCAGTCCAAAGGGGGAGGCTAGCCTTAGGAATGAGCAGTTCTTC

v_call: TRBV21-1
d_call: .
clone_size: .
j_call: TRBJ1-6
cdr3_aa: CASSFSLGPPLYNSPLHF
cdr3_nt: TGTGCCAGCAGCTTCAGTCTCGGCCCGCCGCTCTATAATTCACCCCTCCACTTT

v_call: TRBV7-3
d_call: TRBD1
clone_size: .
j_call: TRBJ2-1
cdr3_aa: CASSLTGRQGNDNEQFF
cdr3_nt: TGTGCCAGCAGCTTAACAGGGAGACAGGGAAATGACAATGAGCAGTTCTTC